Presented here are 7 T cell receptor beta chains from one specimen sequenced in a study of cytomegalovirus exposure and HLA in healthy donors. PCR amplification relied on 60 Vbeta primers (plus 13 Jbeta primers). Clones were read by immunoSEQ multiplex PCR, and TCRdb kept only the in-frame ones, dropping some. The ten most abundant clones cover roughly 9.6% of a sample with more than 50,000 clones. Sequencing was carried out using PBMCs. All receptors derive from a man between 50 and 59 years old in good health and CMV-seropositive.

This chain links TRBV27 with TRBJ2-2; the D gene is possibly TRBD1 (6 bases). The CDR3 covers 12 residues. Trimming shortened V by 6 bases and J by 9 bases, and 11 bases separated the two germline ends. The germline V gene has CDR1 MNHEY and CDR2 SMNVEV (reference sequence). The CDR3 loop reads CASSRGGRELFF. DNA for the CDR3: TGTGCCAGCAGCAGAGGGGGACGGGAGCTGTTTTTT.

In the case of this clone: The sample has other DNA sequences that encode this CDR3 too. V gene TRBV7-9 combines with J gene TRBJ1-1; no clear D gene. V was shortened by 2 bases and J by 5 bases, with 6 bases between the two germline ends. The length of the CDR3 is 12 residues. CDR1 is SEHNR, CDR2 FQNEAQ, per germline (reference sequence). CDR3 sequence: CASSLRGTEAFF. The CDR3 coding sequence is TGTGCCAGCAGCTTACGAGGAACTGAAGCTTTCTTT.

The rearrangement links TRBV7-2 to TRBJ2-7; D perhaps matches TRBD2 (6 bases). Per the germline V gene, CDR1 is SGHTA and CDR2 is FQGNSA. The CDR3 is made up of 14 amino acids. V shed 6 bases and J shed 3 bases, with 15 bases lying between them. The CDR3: CASRLAGTGYEQYF. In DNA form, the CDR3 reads TGTGCCAGCAGACTAGCCGGGACTGGCTACGAGCAGTACTTC.

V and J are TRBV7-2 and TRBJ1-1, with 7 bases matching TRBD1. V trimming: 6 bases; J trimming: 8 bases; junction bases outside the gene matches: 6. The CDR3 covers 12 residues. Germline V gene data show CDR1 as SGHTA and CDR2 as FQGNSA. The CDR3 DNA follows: TGTGCCAGCAGTGTCAGGGGGTTGGAAGCTTTCTTT. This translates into CASSVRGLEAFF.

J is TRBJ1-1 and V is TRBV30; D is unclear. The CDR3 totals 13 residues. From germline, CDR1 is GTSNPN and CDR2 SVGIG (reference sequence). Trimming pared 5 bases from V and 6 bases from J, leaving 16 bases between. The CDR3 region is CAWRTLGRAEAFF. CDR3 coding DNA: TGTGCCTGGCGGACTTTAGGGCGGGCTGAAGCTTTCTTT.

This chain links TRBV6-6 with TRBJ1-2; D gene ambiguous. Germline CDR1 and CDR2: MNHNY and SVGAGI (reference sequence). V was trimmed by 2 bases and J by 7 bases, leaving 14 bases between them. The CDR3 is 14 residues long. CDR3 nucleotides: TGTGCCAGCAGTTACCCCGGGAGCTCAGGTGGCTACACCTTC. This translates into CASSYPGSSGGYTF.

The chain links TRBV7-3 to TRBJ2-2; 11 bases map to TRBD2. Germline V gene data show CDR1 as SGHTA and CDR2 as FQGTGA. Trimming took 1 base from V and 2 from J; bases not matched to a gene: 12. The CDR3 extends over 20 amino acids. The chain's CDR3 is CASSLNGPVSGGVNTGELFF. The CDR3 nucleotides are TGTGCCAGCAGCTTAAACGGACCGGTTAGCGGGGGGGTTAACACCGGGGAGCTGTTTTTT.